The sequence of this T cell receptor (beta chain) was determined in a study of sequential checkpoint blockade in melanoma. Study-level background: Patients were randomized 1:1 to nivolumab-then-ipilimumab or ipilimumab-then-nivolumab first-line. After both sequences, patients received maintenance nivolumab.

Treatment denoted: randomized to nivolumab then ipilimumab (arm A) or the reverse (arm B). V lost 5 bases and J 0 bases, leaving 8 bases between the germline ends. Germline lookup yields CDR1 LNHNV and CDR2 YYDKDF (reference sequence). The CDR3 sequence is 13 residues long. Assay: immunoSEQ multiplex PCR; the TCRdb copy retains only in-frame clones and omits some. In the table there are about 12,000 clones, 60% to 80% of which are singletons. The material sequenced was CD8+ T cells sorted from blood (inferred from file names), taken from a patient given nivolumab and ipilimumab in sequence. The J gene is TRBJ2-7, the V gene TRBV15, with D hard to call. The source of this sequence is a human donor with melanoma. The CDR3 bases are TGTGCCACCAGCGGCAGCGCCTCCTACGAGCAGTACTTC. Its translation is CATSGSASYEQYF. Supplemented by reference TRBV15 and TRBJ2-7, the full variable domain reads DAMVIQNPRYQVTQFGKPVTLSCSQTLNHNVMYWYQQKSSQAPKLLFHYYDKDFNNEADTPDNFQSRRPNTSFCFLDIRSPGLGDTAMYLCATSGSASYEQYFGPGTRLTVT.